This record concerns one T cell receptor (beta chain) sequence. The antigen is not known. This record comes from a study of cytomegalovirus exposure and HLA in healthy donors. Study findings and constraints: Data from an earlier analysis indicated that most TCR beta V segments were productive either about 87% or about 30% of the time. Rates of TCR association differed by HLA locus in a later analysis, with DRB1 highest and HLA-C lowest. An observed cluster of highly shared sequence variants was recorded as a likely sequencing artifact.

The PCR had 60 Vbeta and 13 Jbeta primers. Clones were read by immunoSEQ multiplex PCR, and TCRdb kept only the in-frame ones, dropping some. The sample's table shows 100,000 to 150,000 clones. With V trimmed by 6 bases and J by 6 bases, 6 bases remained unmatched. The CDR3 has 15 residues. Germline V gene lookup returns CDR1 SQVTM and CDR2 ANQGSEA. Input material: PBMCs. V gene TRBV29-1 combines with J gene TRBJ2-2, with 14 bases that match TRBD2. The receptor's source is a man aged 25 to 40 in good health and CMV-seronegative. The DNA of the CDR3 is TGCAGCGTCTTCGGACTAGCGGGAGGTGCCGGGGAGCTGTTTTTT. This translates into CSVFGLAGGAGELFF.